This entry lists 9 T cell receptor beta chains sequenced from one sample in a study of T-cell reconstitution after alpha-beta-depleted transplantation in children. Unique molecular identifiers tagged the TCRbeta library. A single record per CDR3 protein comes from TCRdb applying MiXCR to the PCR reads. Of approximately 240,000 distinct CDR3 sequences in the sample, more than 7.5% are singletons; the top ten hold approximately 5%. This material consisted of PBMCs from the stem cell graft donor, taken from the stem cell graft. These receptors originate from a human donor who donated a stem cell graft to a child with SCID.

This clonotype has only one observation. The V and J genes are TRBV18 and TRBJ2-7; 7 bases align to TRBD1. Losses at the gene ends were 3 bases for V and 1 base for J; bases not matched to a gene: 3. This CDR3 is 14 amino acids long. Germline V gene data show CDR1 as KGHSH and CDR2 as LQKENI. The CDR3 protein is CASSPTGLSYEQYF. In DNA, the CDR3 is TGTGCCAGCTCACCGACAGGGTTATCCTACGAGCAGTACTTC.

The chain joins TRBV5-1 to TRBJ1-1; D gene unclear. The CDR3 spans 14 residues. Germline assignment: CDR1 SGHRS and CDR2 YFSETQ. V lost 2 bases, J lost 4 bases, and 12 bases lay in between. The CDR3: CASSFNPTGTEAFF. For the CDR3, the DNA is TGCGCCAGCAGCTTTAACCCGACCGGCACTGAAGCTTTCTTT.

There are many counts of this clonotype. This chain links TRBV20-1 with TRBJ2-6; unclear D gene. The germline CDR1 and CDR2 sequences are DFQATT and SNEGSKA (reference sequence). With 2 bases removed from V and 1 base from J, the gap between germline ends came to 9 bases. The CDR3 contains 15 residues. This CDR3 reads CSARKTGSGANVLTF. The DNA of the CDR3 is TGCAGTGCTAGAAAGACTGGGTCTGGGGCCAACGTCCTGACTTTC.

This clonotype showed up many times. This chain connects TRBV5-1 to TRBJ2-1; D is unclear. CDR1 and CDR2 (germline): SGHRS, YFSETQ. V lost 3 bases, J lost 8 bases, and 15 bases lay in between. The CDR3 totals 14 residues. CDR3 residues: CASSSGGYSHEQFF. DNA for the CDR3: TGCGCCAGCAGCTCTGGTGGCTATTCGCATGAGCAGTTCTTC.

This clonotype showed up many times. CDR3 sequence (DNA): TGTGCCATCAGTTTTATGGGGGACTACGATACCCAGTACTTC. This gives the protein CAISFMGDYDTQYF. This chain joins TRBV10-3 and TRBJ2-5; 7 nucleotides match TRBD2. The germline gives CDR1 ENHRY, CDR2 SYGVKD. CDR3 length: 14 residues. Losses at the gene ends were 5 bases for V and 8 bases for J; bases not matched to a gene: 11.

Ten or more counts support this clonotype. This chain links TRBV7-8 with TRBJ2-7; tentatively, D is TRBD1 (5 bases). V lost 0 bases and J lost 4, with 10 bases in between. The V gene's germline CDR1 is SGHVS and CDR2 FQNEAQ. The CDR3 totals 14 residues. CDR3 coding DNA: TGTGCCAGCAGCTTAGCAGGGGCCAGGTACGAGCAGTACTTC. It yields the protein CASSLAGARYEQYF.

This clonotype was seen repeatedly, ten times or more. This chain uses TRBV5-6 with TRBJ2-1; no clear D. Germline-derived CDR1 and CDR2 are SGHDT and YYEEEE. This CDR3 comprises 17 residues. The V gene lost 0 bases and the J gene lost 2 bases, with 15 bases spanning the gap. The CDR3 sequence is CASSLALRMYPYNEQFF. The CDR3 region has the DNA TGTGCCAGCAGCTTGGCCTTGAGAATGTACCCCTACAATGAGCAGTTCTTC.

This clonotype occurred many times. The chain couples TRBV12-3 or TRBV12-4 to TRBJ1-6; D is undetermined. This CDR3 is built from 15 residues. Deletions cut 6 bases from V and 7 bases from J, with 16 bases between. The CDR3 DNA reads TGTGCCAGCAGAAAGGACGTCCCGGGGAATTCACCCCTCCACTTT. Translated: CASRKDVPGNSPLHF.

This clonotype appeared many times. The gene calls are TRBV28 and TRBJ2-5; 7 positions agree with TRBD1. CDR3 length: 15 amino acids. The V and J ends lost 6 bases and 4 bases, in that order; junction bases with no gene match: 11. Germline lookup yields CDR1 MDHEN and CDR2 SYDVKM. In nucleotides, the CDR3 is TGTGCCAGCAGCCCACTAGACAGGGATCGAGAGACCCAGTACTTC. The encoded protein is CASSPLDRDRETQYF. The full variable domain, its missing parts supplied by reference TRBV28 and TRBJ2-5, is DVKVTQSSRYLVKRTGEKVFLECVQDMDHENMFWYRQDPGLGLRLIYFSYDVKMKEKGDIPEGYSVSREKKERFSLILESASTNQTSMYLCASSPLDRDRETQYFGPGTRLLVL.